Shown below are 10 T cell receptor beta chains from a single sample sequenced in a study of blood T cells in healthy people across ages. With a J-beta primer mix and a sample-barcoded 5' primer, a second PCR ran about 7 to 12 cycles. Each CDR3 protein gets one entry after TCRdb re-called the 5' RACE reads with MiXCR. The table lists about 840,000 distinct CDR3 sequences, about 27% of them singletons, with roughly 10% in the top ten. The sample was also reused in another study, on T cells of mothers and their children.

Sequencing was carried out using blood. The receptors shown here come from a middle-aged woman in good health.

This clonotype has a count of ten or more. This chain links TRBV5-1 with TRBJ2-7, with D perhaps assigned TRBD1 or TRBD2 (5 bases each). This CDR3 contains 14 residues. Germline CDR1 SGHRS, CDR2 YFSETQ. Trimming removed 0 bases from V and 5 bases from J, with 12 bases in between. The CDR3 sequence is CASSLESQGHEQYF. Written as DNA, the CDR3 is TGCGCCAGCAGCTTGGAAAGCCAGGGACACGAGCAGTACTTC.

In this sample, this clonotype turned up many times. CDR3: CASSIGGGRRYGQPQHF. The CDR3 DNA reads TGTGCCAGTAGTATAGGAGGAGGGCGGCGATACGGTCAGCCCCAGCATTTT. The V call is TRBV19, the J call TRBJ1-5; D remains unclear. Trimming pared 1 base from V and 6 bases from J, leaving 19 bases between. The CDR3 contains 17 residues. Germline CDR1 reads LNHDA; CDR2 reads SQIVND (reference sequence).

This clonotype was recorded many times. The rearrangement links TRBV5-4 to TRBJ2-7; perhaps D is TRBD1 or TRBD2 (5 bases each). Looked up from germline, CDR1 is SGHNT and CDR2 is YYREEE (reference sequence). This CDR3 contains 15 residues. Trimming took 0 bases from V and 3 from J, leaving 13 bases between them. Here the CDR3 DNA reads TGTGCCAGCAGCTTGGATCGGTGGGGGATCTACGAGCAGTACTTC. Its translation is CASSLDRWGIYEQYF.

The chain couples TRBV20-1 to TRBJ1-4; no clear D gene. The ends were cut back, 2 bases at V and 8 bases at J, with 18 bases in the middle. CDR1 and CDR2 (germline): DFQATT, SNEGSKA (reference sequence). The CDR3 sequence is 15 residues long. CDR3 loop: CSARYPGTFGEKLFF. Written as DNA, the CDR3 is TGCAGTGCTAGATACCCAGGAACTTTTGGGGAAAAACTGTTTTTT.

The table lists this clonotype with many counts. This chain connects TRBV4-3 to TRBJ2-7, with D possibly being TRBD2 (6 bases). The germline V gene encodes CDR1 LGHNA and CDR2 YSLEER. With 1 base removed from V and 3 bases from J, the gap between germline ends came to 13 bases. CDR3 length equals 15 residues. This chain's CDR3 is CASSQGDSSYYEQYF. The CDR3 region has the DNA TGCGCCAGCAGCCAAGGGGACTCGTCTTACTACGAGCAGTACTTC.

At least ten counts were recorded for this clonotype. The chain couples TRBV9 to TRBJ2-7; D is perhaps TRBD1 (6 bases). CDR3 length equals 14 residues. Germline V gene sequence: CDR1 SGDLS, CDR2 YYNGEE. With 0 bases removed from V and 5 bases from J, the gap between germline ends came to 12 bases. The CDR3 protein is CASSVDPTGDEQYF. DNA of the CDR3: TGTGCCAGCAGCGTAGACCCGACAGGCGACGAGCAGTACTTC.

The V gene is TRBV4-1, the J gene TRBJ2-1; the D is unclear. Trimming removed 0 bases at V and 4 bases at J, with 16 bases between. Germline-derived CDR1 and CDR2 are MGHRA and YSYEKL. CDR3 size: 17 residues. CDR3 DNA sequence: TGCGCCAGCAGCCAAGATGGAACGGTACCTGGATACAATGAGCAGTTCTTC. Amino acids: CASSQDGTVPGYNEQFF.

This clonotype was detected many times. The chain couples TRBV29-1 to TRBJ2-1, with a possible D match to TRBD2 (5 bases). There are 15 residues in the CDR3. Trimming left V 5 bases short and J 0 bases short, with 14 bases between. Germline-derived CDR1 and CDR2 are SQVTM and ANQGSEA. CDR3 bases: TGCAGCGTTCCCGACGGGGTAAGCTCCTACAATGAGCAGTTCTTC. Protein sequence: CSVPDGVSSYNEQFF.

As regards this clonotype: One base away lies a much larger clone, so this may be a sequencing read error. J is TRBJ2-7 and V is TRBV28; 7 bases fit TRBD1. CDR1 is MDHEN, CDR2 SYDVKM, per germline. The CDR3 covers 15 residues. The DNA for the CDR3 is TGTGCCGGCAGAGACTTGGCCGGGACAGCCTACGAGCAGTACTTC. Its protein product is CAGRDLAGTAYEQYF.

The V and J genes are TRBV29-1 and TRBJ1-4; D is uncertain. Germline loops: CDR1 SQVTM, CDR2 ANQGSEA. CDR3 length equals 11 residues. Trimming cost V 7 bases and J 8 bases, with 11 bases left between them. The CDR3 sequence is CSAVAFEKLFF. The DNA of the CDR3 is TGCAGCGCTGTGGCTTTCGAAAAACTGTTTTTT.